Listed here is a single T cell receptor beta chain. As yet, its antigen is unknown. The unexposed donors gave CD4+ T cells in about 2011-2018, prior to COVID-19. The cells were cultured for less than twelve days before CD4+ T cells were isolated. These data are taken from a study of CD4 T cells in relation to SARS-CoV-2 and coronaviruses. The data were produced by immunoSEQ multiplex PCR, yet TCRdb's version contains in-frame clones alone and is incomplete. The sample has about 12,000 clones, less than 70% seen once. The length of the CDR3 is 13 residues. Trimming shortened V by 0 bases and J by 12 bases, and 12 bases separated the two germline ends.

Sequenced input: CD4+ T cells from PBMCs, cultured in vitro. The V gene is TRBV12-3 or TRBV12-4, the J gene TRBJ2-1, with D perhaps assigned TRBD1 or TRBD2 (5 bases each). The sequence was collected from a human donor in good health. The DNA for the CDR3 is TGTGCCAGCAGTTTAGCGCTGGGGGTCGGGCAGTTCTTC. Its translation: CASSLALGVGQFF.